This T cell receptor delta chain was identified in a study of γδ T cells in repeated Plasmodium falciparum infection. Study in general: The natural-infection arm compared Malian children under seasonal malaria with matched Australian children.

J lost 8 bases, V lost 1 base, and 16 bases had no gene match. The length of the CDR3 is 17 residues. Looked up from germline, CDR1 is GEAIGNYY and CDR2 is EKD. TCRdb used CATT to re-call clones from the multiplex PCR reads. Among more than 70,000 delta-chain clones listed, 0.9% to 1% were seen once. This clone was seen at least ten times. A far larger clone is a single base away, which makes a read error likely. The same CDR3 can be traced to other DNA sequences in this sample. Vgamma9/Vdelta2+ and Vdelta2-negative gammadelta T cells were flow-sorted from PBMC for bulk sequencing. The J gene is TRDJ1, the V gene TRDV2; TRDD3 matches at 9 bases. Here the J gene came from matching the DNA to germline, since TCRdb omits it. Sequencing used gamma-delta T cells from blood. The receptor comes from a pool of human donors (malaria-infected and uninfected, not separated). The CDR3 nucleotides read TGTGCCTGTGACACTATACGGCGGGGATACGAAGGCGACAAACTCATCTTT. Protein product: CACDTIRRGYEGDKLIF.